This is a list of T cell receptor beta chains from one sample in a study of blood T cell repertoires in COVID-19. This table comes from immunoSEQ multiplex PCR, and its TCRdb copy is limited to in-frame clones, with some not included. Of about 140,000 clones in the sample, under 90% were seen once. The material sequenced was peripheral blood. These receptors all stem from a man aged 65 to 79 who had recovered from COVID-19. Each CDR3 is given with its conserved first and last residue. Each record gives: CDR3 length, V gene, J gene, CDR3 protein.

len: 14; v_gene: TRBV28; j_gene: TRBJ1-5; CDR3aa: CASSPTGGDQPQHF
len: 12; v_gene: TRBV7-9; j_gene: TRBJ1-1; CDR3aa: CASRAGQFEAFF
len: 15; v_gene: TRBV10-1; j_gene: TRBJ2-1; CDR3aa: CASSGSSLGENEQFF
len: 12; v_gene: TRBV18; j_gene: TRBJ2-1; CDR3aa: CASSTGTNEQFF
len: 17; v_gene: TRBV7-9; j_gene: TRBJ2-6; CDR3aa: CASRNPGGSSGANVLTF
len: 16; v_gene: TRBV4-1; j_gene: TRBJ1-5; CDR3aa: CASSPRSAGGNQPQHF
len: 12; v_gene: TRBV28; j_gene: TRBJ2-7; CDR3aa: CASTSARYEQYF
len: 12; v_gene: TRBV6-1; j_gene: TRBJ2-1; CDR3aa: CASSEANSAQFF
len: 11; v_gene: TRBV20-1; j_gene: TRBJ1-2; CDR3aa: CSASGDYGYTF
len: 13; v_gene: TRBV6-1; j_gene: TRBJ2-7; CDR3aa: CASSEGTDYEQYF
len: 18; v_gene: TRBV7-9; j_gene: TRBJ2-1; CDR3aa: CASSLTGGDRGSYNEQFF
len: 15; v_gene: TRBV27; j_gene: TRBJ1-4; CDR3aa: CASSLSAVSNEKLFF
len: 16; v_gene: TRBV19; j_gene: TRBJ2-3; CDR3aa: CASSIASGPSTDTQYF
len: 14; v_gene: TRBV30; j_gene: TRBJ1-2; CDR3aa: CAWSVGGRAYGYTF
len: 16; v_gene: TRBV3-1/TRBV3-2; j_gene: TRBJ1-1; CDR3aa: CASSQVWQGMNTEAFF
len: 13; v_gene: TRBV29-1; j_gene: TRBJ2-2; CDR3aa: CSVDPDRAGELFF
len: 12; v_gene: TRBV11-2; j_gene: TRBJ2-1; CDR3aa: CASSLLAGEQFF
len: 14; v_gene: TRBV6-5; j_gene: TRBJ1-5; CDR3aa: CASSYVAGFQPQHF
len: 19; v_gene: TRBV9; j_gene: TRBJ2-1; CDR3aa: CASSVEGWLAGGGDNEQFF
len: 17; v_gene: TRBV4-1; j_gene: TRBJ2-7; CDR3aa: CASSQGRGGAGVYEQYF
len: 14; v_gene: TRBV27; j_gene: TRBJ2-7; CDR3aa: CASSYSGQVYEQYF
len: 13; v_gene: TRBV11-2; j_gene: TRBJ2-5; CDR3aa: CASSLTPVETQYF
len: 17; v_gene: TRBV12-5; j_gene: TRBJ1-3; CDR3aa: CASGLVPSWAPGNTIYF
len: 14; v_gene: TRBV2; j_gene: TRBJ2-1; CDR3aa: CASIGGTSYNEQFF
len: 14; v_gene: TRBV7-2; j_gene: TRBJ1-1; CDR3aa: CASSLSRGTAEAFF
len: 16; v_gene: TRBV15; j_gene: TRBJ2-2; CDR3aa: CATSDGQGGNTGELFF
len: 17; v_gene: TRBV15; j_gene: TRBJ1-4; CDR3aa: CATSRDPLGGLNEKLFF
len: 13; v_gene: TRBV7-8; j_gene: TRBJ1-1; CDR3aa: CASSLAGATQAFF
len: 14; v_gene: TRBV27; j_gene: TRBJ2-7; CDR3aa: CASSLLRDPYEQYF
len: 16; v_gene: TRBV5-1; j_gene: TRBJ1-3; CDR3aa: CASSPTGGAGGNTIYF
len: 15; v_gene: TRBV4-1; j_gene: TRBJ2-7; CDR3aa: CASSQDGPQFDEQYF
len: 14; v_gene: TRBV6-5; j_gene: TRBJ2-5; CDR3aa: CASSYSGQQETQYF
len: 14; v_gene: TRBV12-5; j_gene: TRBJ2-5; CDR3aa: CASGLQREEETQYF
len: 13; v_gene: TRBV27; j_gene: TRBJ2-7; CDR3aa: CASRGQGTYEQYF
len: 13; v_gene: TRBV10-3; j_gene: TRBJ1-5; CDR3aa: CAISEQELGPQHF
len: 14; v_gene: TRBV27; j_gene: TRBJ2-3; CDR3aa: CASLPRGRTDTQYF
len: 14; v_gene: TRBV29-1; j_gene: TRBJ2-1; CDR3aa: CSVETESSYNEQFF
len: 15; v_gene: TRBV11-2; j_gene: TRBJ2-7; CDR3aa: CASSPRLADSYEQYF
len: 13; v_gene: TRBV12-3/TRBV12-4; j_gene: TRBJ2-3; CDR3aa: CASSFSGTDTQYF
len: 13; v_gene: TRBV27; j_gene: TRBJ2-7; CDR3aa: CASSRQGAKEQYF
len: 15; v_gene: TRBV9; j_gene: TRBJ2-7; CDR3aa: CASSGTGTGFEEQYF
len: 15; v_gene: TRBV18; j_gene: TRBJ2-1; CDR3aa: CASSPQRNSYNEQFF
len: 16; v_gene: TRBV27; j_gene: TRBJ2-4; CDR3aa: CASSLRGTGLGNIQYF